These 17 T cell receptor beta chains share one sample of origin, sequenced in a study of high-grade serous ovarian cancer treatment subgroups. Method: immunoSEQ multiplex PCR; TCRdb's copy keeps in-frame clones and lacks some. The sample lists around 2,000 clones; around three fifths were seen once. The tumor samples were collected prior to definitive surgery or chemotherapy. Sequencing was done on a sample of tumor tissue. These TCRs come from a human donor with high-grade serous ovarian cancer.

The rearrangement joins TRBV7-9 to TRBJ2-7, with D possibly TRBD1 on 6 matching bases. This CDR3 spans 11 amino acids. CDR1 is SEHNR, CDR2 FQNEAQ, per germline (reference sequence). Trimming took 7 bases from V and 5 from J, leaving 9 bases between them. CDR3: CASTTGNEQYF. CDR3 nucleotide sequence: TGTGCCAGCACCACAGGGAACGAGCAGTACTTC.

V gene TRBV19 combines with J gene TRBJ1-4, with D unresolved. V lost 7 bases, J lost 7 bases, and 10 bases lay in between. This CDR3 has 12 residues. Germline assignment: CDR1 LNHDA and CDR2 SQIVND (reference sequence). The CDR3 DNA is TGTGCCAGTAATGGACCGAGTGAAAAACTGTTTTTT. Its protein product is CASNGPSEKLFF.

There are a few counts of this clone. This rearrangement joins TRBV18 to TRBJ2-2; a possible D gene is TRBD1 (6 bases). V was shortened by 0 bases and J by 4 bases, with 15 bases between the two germline ends. The CDR3 totals 17 residues. Germline V gives CDR1 KGHSH, CDR2 LQKENI. As DNA, the CDR3 is TGTGCCAGCTCACCACCAGGGAGACAGGCATTCACCGGGGAGCTGTTTTTT. This codes for CASSPPGRQAFTGELFF.

V gene TRBV21-1 combines with J gene TRBJ2-3; the table's D call TRBD2 went unverified against the DNA. TRBV21-1 is a pseudogene segment. The CDR3 spans 16 residues. The CDR3 region has the DNA TGTGCCAGCAGCAAAAATAATAGCGGGAGCACAGATACGCAGTATTTT. Protein product: CASSKNNSGSTDTQYF.

The CDR3 reads CASTGTGEGGYEQYF. The CDR3 DNA sequence: TGTGCCAGCACGGGGACAGGGGAAGGGGGCTACGAGCAGTACTTC. The chain has TRBV6-1 and TRBJ2-7; TRBD1 matches at 10 bases. The CDR3 runs to 15 residues. Looked up from germline, CDR1 is MNHNS and CDR2 is SASEGT. The J segment lost 3 bases and the V segment lost 7 bases, leaving 9 bases of the junction unmatched.

The gene calls are TRBV7-2 and TRBJ2-6, with a tentative D call TRBD1 (5 bases). The CDR3 sequence is 17 residues long. Trimming took 7 bases from V and 0 from J, leaving 16 bases between them. The germline gives CDR1 SGHTA, CDR2 FQGNSA. CDR3: CASNTLDRYSGANVLTF. CDR3 bases: TGTGCCAGCAACACCCTCGACAGATACTCTGGGGCCAACGTCCTGACTTTC.

V usage is TRBV19 and J usage is TRBJ1-2; a possible D gene is TRBD1 (6 bases). Per germline, CDR1 LNHDA and CDR2 SQIVND (reference sequence). The CDR3 is 14 amino acids. The germline V and J ends were trimmed by 4 bases and 7 bases, with 16 bases remaining between them. CDR3 DNA: TGTGCCAGTAGTACGAACCCACTGACAGGTGGCTACACCTTC. Its protein is CASSTNPLTGGYTF.

This chain joins TRBV6-5 and TRBJ2-3; possible D gene TRBD2, 5 bases. The V end was cut by 0 bases, the J end by 6 bases, with 7 bases between. The CDR3 runs to 13 residues. Germline V CDR1 and CDR2: MNHEY, SVGAGI. The DNA for the CDR3 is TGTGCCAGCAGTTACTCTCCGGGGGATACGCAGTATTTT. The encoded protein is CASSYSPGDTQYF.

This chain joins TRBV11-3 and TRBJ2-3; TRBD2 matches at 11 bases. V lost 3 bases and J lost 1; bases outside the gene matches: 3. This CDR3 has 16 amino acids. Looked up from germline, CDR1 is SGHNT and CDR2 is YENEEA. The CDR3 nucleotides read TGTGCCAGCAGCTTTGGGACTAGCGGACGCACAGATACGCAGTATTTT. Translation: CASSFGTSGRTDTQYF.

The chain recombines TRBV29-1 with TRBJ1-1; D remains ambiguous. V lost 7 bases, J lost 1 base, and 10 bases lay in between. The germline V gene has CDR1 SQVTM and CDR2 ANQGSEA. This CDR3 spans 12 amino acids. In nucleotides, the CDR3 is TGCAGCGCGATGTCCCAGAACACTGAAGCTTTCTTT. As protein: CSAMSQNTEAFF.

This chain links TRBV29-1 with TRBJ1-1; D gene unclear. This CDR3 comprises 12 residues. Germline CDR1 reads SQVTM; CDR2 reads ANQGSEA. The V end was cut by 4 bases, the J end by 2 bases, with 8 bases between. CDR3 DNA: TGCAGCGTTGTTGGGGTTAACACTGAAGCTTTCTTT. Its translation is CSVVGVNTEAFF. Full variable domain (rest looked up from reference TRBV29-1 and TRBJ1-1): SAVISQKPSRDICQRGTSLTIQCQVDSQVTMMFWYRQQPGQSLTLIATANQGSEATYESGFVIDKFPISRPNLTFSTLTVSNMSPEDSSIYLCSVVGVNTEAFFGQGTRLTVV.

As concerns this clone: Other nucleotide sequences in the sample specify the same CDR3. The rearrangement joins TRBV9 to TRBJ2-3; 15 bases agree with TRBD2. J gave up 6 bases and V 2 bases, and 13 bases lay outside the gene matches. Germline CDR1 and CDR2: SGDLS and YYNGEE. This CDR3 has 19 residues. CDR3 nucleotide sequence: TGTGCCAGCAGCGTGGAACCCGGACTAGCGGGGGGGCGCATCGATACGCAGTATTTT. Its protein product is CASSVEPGLAGGRIDTQYF.

This clone was counted between two and nine times. The genes are TRBV4-1 and TRBJ1-1; 7 bases are a match to TRBD1. The CDR3 length is 16 residues. CDR1 is MGHRA, CDR2 YSYEKL, per germline. The ends lost 1 base at V and 0 bases at J; junction bases unmatched: 5. As DNA, the CDR3 is TGCGCCAGCAGCCAAGGGCCGGGACAGTTGAACACTGAAGCTTTCTTT. Its protein product is CASSQGPGQLNTEAFF.

The chain recombines TRBV6-4 with TRBJ1-2; 9 nucleotides align to TRBD1. CDR3 size: 14 residues. The V gene's germline CDR1 is MRHNA and CDR2 SNTAGT. V was pared by 4 bases and J by 8 bases, with 8 bases of the junction left unmatched. DNA of the CDR3: TGTGCCAGCAGTGCCACCGGGACAGGGATCGGCTACACCTTC. Its protein product is CASSATGTGIGYTF.

This clone showed up just a few times. The J gene is TRBJ1-5, the V gene TRBV6-5; D possibly corresponds to TRBD1 (5 bases). Trimming removed 7 bases from V and 4 bases from J, with 14 bases in between. The CDR3 length is 14 residues. CDR1 is MNHEY and CDR2 is SVGAGI in the germline V gene. The CDR3 sequence is CASTTGALNQPQHF. In DNA, the CDR3 is TGTGCCAGCACTACCGGGGCCCTAAATCAGCCCCAGCATTTT.

The chain has TRBV7-9 and TRBJ1-5; 8 nucleotides agree with TRBD1. Germline V gene data show CDR1 as SEHNR and CDR2 as FQNEAQ (reference sequence). The CDR3 totals 15 residues. With 0 bases clipped from V and 5 bases from J, the junction kept 3 bases outside the gene matches. CDR3 amino acids: CASSLAARGHQPQHF. In nucleotides, the CDR3 is TGTGCCAGCAGCTTAGCAGCCAGGGGGCATCAGCCCCAGCATTTT.

The CDR3 DNA reads TGTGCCAGCAGTTTTCGTCGGGCAGGGGGGGTTGCAACTAATGAAAAACTGTTTTTT. This codes for CASSFRRAGGVATNEKLFF. The chain has TRBV27 and TRBJ1-4; 7 bases agree with TRBD1. There are 19 residues in the CDR3. Germline V CDR1 and CDR2: MNHEY, SMNVEV (reference sequence). V dropped 3 bases and J dropped 0; count of bases not matched to a gene: 13.